The clone carrying this T cell receptor beta chain showed up just a few times. Germline V gene lookup returns CDR1 SQVTM and CDR2 ANQGSEA. Trimming took 4 bases from V and 4 from J, leaving 7 bases between them. The length of the CDR3 is 11 residues. This record belongs to a study of blood T cells in healthy people across ages. For the second PCR, which ran for 7 to 11 cycles, a sample-barcoded 5' primer and a J-beta primer mix were used. MiXCR was run by TCRdb on the 5' RACE reads, yielding one entry per CDR3 protein. The table has some 1,500,000 distinct CDR3 sequences, 35% to 45% seen once. The chain employs TRBV29-1 and TRBJ1-2, with D possibly being TRBD1 (5 bases). The sequenced sample consisted of blood. The sequence was obtained from a woman under 30 in good health. The CDR3 reads CSVVGGYGYTF. The DNA of the CDR3 is TGCAGCGTTGTGGGGGGCTATGGCTACACCTTC.